The rows below give T cell receptor beta chains drawn from one sample of a study of cytomegalovirus exposure and HLA in healthy donors. Libraries were prepared by immunoSEQ multiplex PCR; TCRdb keeps only in-frame clonotypes and omits some of them. The sample lists around 140,000 clones; 77% were seen once. Sequencing was performed on PBMCs. Source of these receptors: an older woman in good health and CMV-seronegative. CDR3s include the opening cysteine and the closing phenylalanine or tryptophan. Each record gives: J gene, V gene, clone size, D gene, CDR3 DNA, CDR3 protein. The D gene is left open where the match is weak. A row's size may be missing; if present it is once, few, many or a size class.

TRBJ2-7	TRBV14	once	-	TGTGCCAGCAGCCTTCTGCAAGATCCGGACGAGCAGTACTTC	CASSLLQDPDEQYF
TRBJ1-4	TRBV5-4	-	-	TGTGCCAGCAGCTTGGTCGGCAGAGGAGAAAAACTGTTTTTT	CASSLVGRGEKLFF
TRBJ2-3	TRBV9	-	-	TGTGCCAGCAGCGTAGATTCAGGACTATTAGCAGATACGCAGTATTTT	CASSVDSGLLADTQYF
TRBJ2-2	TRBV5-1	-	TRBD2	TGCGCCAGCAGCTTGCTAGCGGGAGTGGGGACCGGGGAGCTGTTTTTT	CASSLLAGVGTGELFF
TRBJ2-6	TRBV9	-	TRBD1	TGTGCCAGCAGCGCCGGGACAGGGGCGCTCGGGGCCAACGTCCTGACTTTC	CASSAGTGALGANVLTF
TRBJ2-1	TRBV27	once	-	TGTGCCAGCAGTTTGGGGATCATGGGAGACAATGAGCAGTTCTTC	CASSLGIMGDNEQFF
TRBJ1-4	TRBV19	-	-	TGTGCCAGTAGTACAAGCAGGGATAGTTCTGAAAAACTGTTTTTT	CASSTSRDSSEKLFF
TRBJ2-1	TRBV4-1	few	TRBD1	TGCGCCAGCAGCCAAAGACAGGGATCCTACAATGAGCAGTTCTTC	CASSQRQGSYNEQFF
TRBJ1-1	TRBV7-2	few	-	TGTGCCAGCAGCTTACACAGGGTGAACACTGAAGCTTTCTTT	CASSLHRVNTEAFF
TRBJ2-7	TRBV19	-	TRBD2	TGTGCCAGTAGTATGAGGGGCGGGGGAGAGGTCGAGCAGTACTTC	CASSMRGGGEVEQYF
TRBJ2-7	TRBV27	-	-	TGTGCCAGCAGTTTATCGGGCAGACCGGCCTACGAGCAGTACTTC	CASSLSGRPAYEQYF
TRBJ2-7	TRBV6-6	-	-	TGTGCCAGCAGTTACGAAAGGGGCTCAATGCTCTACGAGCAGTACTTC	CASSYERGSMLYEQYF
TRBJ2-3	TRBV7-8	-	TRBD2	TGTGCCAGCAGCTTTAGTAGCGGGCGAAATACGCAGTATTTT	CASSFSSGRNTQYF
TRBJ2-3	TRBV30	once	-	TGTGCCTGGAGTGACCCCCTGACAGCCCAACTCACAGATACGCAGTATTTT	CAWSDPLTAQLTDTQYF
TRBJ1-4	TRBV7-9	-	-	TGTTCCTCAAGGGGAATTGGGGAAAAACTGTTTTTT	CSSRGIGEKLFF
TRBJ2-3	TRBV10-1	-	-	TGCGCCAGCAGTGAGTTGAAGGTCGGAGACACAGATACGCAGTATTTT	CASSELKVGDTDTQYF
TRBJ2-7	TRBV27	-	-	TGTGCCAGCAGTTGGCAGGACTCCTACGAGCAGTACTTC	CASSWQDSYEQYF
TRBJ2-2	TRBV7-3	few	TRBD2	TGTGCCAGCAGCCGCTCGGGGGGAGTCACCGGGGAGCTGTTTTTT	CASSRSGGVTGELFF
TRBJ1-3	TRBV6-6	-	-	TGTGCCAGCAGTTACGCGCCACAGGGAGGAAACACCATATATTTT	CASSYAPQGGNTIYF
TRBJ2-5	TRBV7-2	-	TRBD2	TGTGCCAGCAGCGGGGGGACTAGCGGCCAAGAGACCCAGTACTTC	CASSGGTSGQETQYF
TRBJ2-1	TRBV18	-	-	TGTGCCAGCTCACCACTAGCGGAGGGGCTTAATGAGCAGTTCTTC	CASSPLAEGLNEQFF
TRBJ1-1	TRBV5-1	few	-	TGCGCCAGCTCGACTCAACCGGGAAGGGGGACTGAAGCTTTCTTT	CASSTQPGRGTEAFF